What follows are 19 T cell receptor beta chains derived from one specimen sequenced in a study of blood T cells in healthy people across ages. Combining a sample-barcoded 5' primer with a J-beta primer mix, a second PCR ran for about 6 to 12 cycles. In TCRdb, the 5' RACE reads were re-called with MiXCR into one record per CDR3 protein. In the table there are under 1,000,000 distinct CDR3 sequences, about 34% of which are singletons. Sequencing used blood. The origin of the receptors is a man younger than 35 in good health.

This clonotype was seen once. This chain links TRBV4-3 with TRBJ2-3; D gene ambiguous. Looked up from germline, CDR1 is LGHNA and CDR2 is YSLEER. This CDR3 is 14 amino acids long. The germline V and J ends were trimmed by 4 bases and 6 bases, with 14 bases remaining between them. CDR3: CASSRAQPSDTQYF. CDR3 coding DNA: TGCGCCAGCAGCCGGGCCCAGCCATCGGATACGCAGTATTTT.

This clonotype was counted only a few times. In DNA, the CDR3 is TGCGCCAGCAGCCAAGTGGAACAGGGGATGGGTTCACCCCTCCACTTT. Protein product: CASSQVEQGMGSPLHF. J is TRBJ1-6 and V is TRBV4-3; TRBD1 agrees at 7 bases. The CDR3 covers 16 residues. Germline CDR1 LGHNA, CDR2 YSLEER. With V trimmed by 1 base and J by 9 bases, 9 bases remained unmatched.

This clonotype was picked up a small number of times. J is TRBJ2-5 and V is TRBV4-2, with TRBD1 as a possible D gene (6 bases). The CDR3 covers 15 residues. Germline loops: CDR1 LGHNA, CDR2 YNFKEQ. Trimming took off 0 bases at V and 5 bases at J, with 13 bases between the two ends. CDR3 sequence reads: CASSQEGRQGETQYF. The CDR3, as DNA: TGTGCCAGCAGCCAAGAGGGGCGGCAGGGGGAGACCCAGTACTTC.

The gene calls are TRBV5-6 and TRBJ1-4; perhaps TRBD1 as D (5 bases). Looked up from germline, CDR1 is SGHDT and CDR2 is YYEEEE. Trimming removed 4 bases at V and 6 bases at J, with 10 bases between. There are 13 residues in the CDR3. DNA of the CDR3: TGTGCCAGCAGCCTTGGGACGGATGAAAAACTGTTTTTT. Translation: CASSLGTDEKLFF. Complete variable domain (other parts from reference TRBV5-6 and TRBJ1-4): DAGVTQSPTHLIKTRGQQVTLRCSPKSGHDTVSWYQQALGQGPQFIFQYYEEEERQRGNFPDRFSGHQFPNYSSELNVNALLLGDSALYLCASSLGTDEKLFFGSGTQLSVL.

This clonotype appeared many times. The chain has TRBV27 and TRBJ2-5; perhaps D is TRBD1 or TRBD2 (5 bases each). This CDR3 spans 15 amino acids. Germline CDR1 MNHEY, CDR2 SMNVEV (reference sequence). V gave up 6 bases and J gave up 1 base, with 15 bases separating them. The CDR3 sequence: CASSPAGATQETQYF. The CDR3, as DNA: TGTGCCAGCAGCCCCGCCGGGGCTACCCAAGAGACCCAGTACTTC.

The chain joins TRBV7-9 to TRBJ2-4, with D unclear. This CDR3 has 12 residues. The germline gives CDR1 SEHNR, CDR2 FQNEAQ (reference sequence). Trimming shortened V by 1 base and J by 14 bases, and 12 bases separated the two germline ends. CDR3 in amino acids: CASSLEDRWEYF. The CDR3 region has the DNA TGTGCCAGCAGCTTAGAAGACCGTTGGGAGTACTTC.

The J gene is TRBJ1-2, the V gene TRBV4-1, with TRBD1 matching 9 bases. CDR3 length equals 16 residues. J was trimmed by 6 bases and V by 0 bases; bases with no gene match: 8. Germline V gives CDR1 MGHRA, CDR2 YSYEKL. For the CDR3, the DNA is TGCGCCAGCAGCCAAGATCTACGTCGGACAGGGGATGGCTACACCTTC. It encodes CASSQDLRRTGDGYTF.

The CDR3 bases are TGTGCCAGCAGCTGGGGGACTAGCAGGGACAATGAGCAGTACTTC. It specifies CASSWGTSRDNEQYF. The chain recombines TRBV7-2 with TRBJ2-5, with TRBD2 matching 9 bases. The CDR3 totals 15 residues. Germline trimming cut 4 bases from V and 11 bases from J; bases unmatched to any gene: 14. Germline values: CDR1 SGHTA, CDR2 FQGNSA.

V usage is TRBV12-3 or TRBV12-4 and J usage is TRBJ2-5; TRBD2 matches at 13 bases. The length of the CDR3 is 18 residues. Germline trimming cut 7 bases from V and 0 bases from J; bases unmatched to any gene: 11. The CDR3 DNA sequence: TGTGCCAGCACCGAAGGGACTAGCGGGGCTGGGTACCAAGAGACCCAGTACTTC. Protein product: CASTEGTSGAGYQETQYF.

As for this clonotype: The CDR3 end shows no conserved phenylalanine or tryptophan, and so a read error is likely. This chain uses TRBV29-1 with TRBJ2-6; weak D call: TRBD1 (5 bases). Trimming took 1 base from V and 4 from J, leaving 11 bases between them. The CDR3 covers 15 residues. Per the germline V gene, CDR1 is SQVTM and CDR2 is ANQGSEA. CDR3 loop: CSVEGDSKGANVLTV. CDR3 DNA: TGCAGCGTTGAAGGCGACAGTAAGGGGGCCAACGTCCTGACTGTC.

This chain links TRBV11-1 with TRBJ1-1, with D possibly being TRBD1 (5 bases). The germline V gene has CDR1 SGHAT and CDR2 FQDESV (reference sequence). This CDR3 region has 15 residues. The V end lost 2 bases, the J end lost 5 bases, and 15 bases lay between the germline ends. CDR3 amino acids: CASSLWGSRGTEAFF. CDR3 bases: TGTGCCAGCAGCTTATGGGGGTCCCGAGGGACTGAAGCTTTCTTT.

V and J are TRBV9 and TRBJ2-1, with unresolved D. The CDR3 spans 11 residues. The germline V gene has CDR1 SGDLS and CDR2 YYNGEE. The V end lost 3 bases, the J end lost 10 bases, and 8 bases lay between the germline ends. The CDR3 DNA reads TGTGCCAGCAGCGCCTCTCGGGAGCAGTTCTTC. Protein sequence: CASSASREQFF.

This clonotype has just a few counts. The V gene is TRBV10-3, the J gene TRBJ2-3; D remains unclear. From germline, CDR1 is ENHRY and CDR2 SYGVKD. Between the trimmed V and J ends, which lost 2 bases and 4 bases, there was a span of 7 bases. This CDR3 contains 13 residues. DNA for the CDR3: TGTGCCATCAGTGAGGGGATGGCAGATACGCAGTATTTT. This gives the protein CAISEGMADTQYF.

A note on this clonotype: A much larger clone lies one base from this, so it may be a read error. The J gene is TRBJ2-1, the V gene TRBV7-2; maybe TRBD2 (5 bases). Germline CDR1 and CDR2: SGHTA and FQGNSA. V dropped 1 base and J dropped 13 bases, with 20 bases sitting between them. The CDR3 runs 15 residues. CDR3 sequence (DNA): TGTGCCAGCAGCTTAGTTGCGGGCGGATGGGAGACCCAGTTCTTC. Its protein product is CASSLVAGGWETQFF.

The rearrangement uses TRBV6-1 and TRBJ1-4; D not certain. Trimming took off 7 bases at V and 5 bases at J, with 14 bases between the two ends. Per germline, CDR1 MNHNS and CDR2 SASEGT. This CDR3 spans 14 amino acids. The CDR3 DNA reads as TGTGCCAGCACTCCACTAGGGTTGAATGAAAAACTGTTTTTT. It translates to CASTPLGLNEKLFF.

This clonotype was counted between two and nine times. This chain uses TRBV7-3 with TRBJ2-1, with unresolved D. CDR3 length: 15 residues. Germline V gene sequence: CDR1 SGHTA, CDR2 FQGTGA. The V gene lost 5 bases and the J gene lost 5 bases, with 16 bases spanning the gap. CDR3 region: CASSPGPAKNNEQFF. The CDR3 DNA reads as TGTGCCAGCAGCCCGGGCCCCGCGAAAAACAATGAGCAGTTCTTC.

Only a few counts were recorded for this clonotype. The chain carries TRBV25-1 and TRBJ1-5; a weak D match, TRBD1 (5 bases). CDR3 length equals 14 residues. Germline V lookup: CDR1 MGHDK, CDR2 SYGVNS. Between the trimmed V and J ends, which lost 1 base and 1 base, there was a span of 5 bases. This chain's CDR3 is CASSEWDSNQPQHF. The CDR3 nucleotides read TGTGCCAGCAGTGAATGGGACAGCAATCAGCCCCAGCATTTT.

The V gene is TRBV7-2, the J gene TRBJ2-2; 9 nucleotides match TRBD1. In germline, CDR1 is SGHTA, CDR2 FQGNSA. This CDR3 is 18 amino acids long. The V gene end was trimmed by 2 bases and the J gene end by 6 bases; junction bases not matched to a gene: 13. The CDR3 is CASSLWSSGQGKAGELFF. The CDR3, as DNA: TGTGCCAGCAGCTTATGGAGTTCAGGACAGGGGAAAGCCGGGGAGCTGTTTTTT.

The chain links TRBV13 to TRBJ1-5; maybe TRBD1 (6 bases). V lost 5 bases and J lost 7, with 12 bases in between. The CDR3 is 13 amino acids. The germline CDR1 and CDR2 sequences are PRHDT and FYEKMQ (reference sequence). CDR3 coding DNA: TGTGCCAGCAGCACAGGGTCGGTACAGCCCCAGCATTTT. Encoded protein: CASSTGSVQPQHF.